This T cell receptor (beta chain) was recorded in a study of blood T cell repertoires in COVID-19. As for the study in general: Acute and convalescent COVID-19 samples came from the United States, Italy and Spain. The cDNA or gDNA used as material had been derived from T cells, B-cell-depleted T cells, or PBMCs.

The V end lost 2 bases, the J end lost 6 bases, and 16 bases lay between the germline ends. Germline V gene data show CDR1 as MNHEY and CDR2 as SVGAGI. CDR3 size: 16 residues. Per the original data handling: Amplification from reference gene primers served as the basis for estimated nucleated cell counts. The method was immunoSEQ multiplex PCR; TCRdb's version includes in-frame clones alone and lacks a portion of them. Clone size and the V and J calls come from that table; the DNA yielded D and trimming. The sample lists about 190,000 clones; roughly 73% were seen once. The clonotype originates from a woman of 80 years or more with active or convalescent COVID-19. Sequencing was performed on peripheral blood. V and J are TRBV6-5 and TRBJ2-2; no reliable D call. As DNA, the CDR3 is TGTGCCAGCAGTTACGACCAGTTCTATCGGGCCGGGGAGCTGTTTTTT. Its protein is CASSYDQFYRAGELFF.